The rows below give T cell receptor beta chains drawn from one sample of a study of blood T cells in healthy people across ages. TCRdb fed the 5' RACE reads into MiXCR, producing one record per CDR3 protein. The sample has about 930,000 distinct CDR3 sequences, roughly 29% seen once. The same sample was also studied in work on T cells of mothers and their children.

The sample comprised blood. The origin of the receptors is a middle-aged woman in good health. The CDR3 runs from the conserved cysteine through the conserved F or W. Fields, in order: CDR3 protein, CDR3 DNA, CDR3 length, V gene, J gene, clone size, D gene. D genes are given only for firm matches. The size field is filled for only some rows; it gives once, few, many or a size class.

CVSSSLAGGPSDTQYF	TGTGTCAGCAGTTCCCTCGCGGGGGGGCCGTCAGATACGCAGTATTTT	16	TRBV27	TRBJ2-3	.	TRBD2
CASSSTGTTSFF	TGTGCCAGCAGCTCCACTGGGACGACCTCGTTCTTC	12	TRBV7-2	TRBJ2-1	.	.
CASSLGSNSGNTIYF	TGTGCCAGCAGCTTAGGCAGTAACTCTGGAAACACCATATATTTT	15	TRBV7-6	TRBJ1-3	.	.
CASSLDRGGKLFF	TGTGCCAGCAGCTTGGACAGGGGAGGGAAACTGTTTTTT	13	TRBV7-2	TRBJ1-4	.	TRBD1
CASSLDRPNEKLFF	TGCGCCAGCAGCTTGGACAGACCTAATGAAAAACTGTTTTTT	14	TRBV5-1	TRBJ1-4	few	.
CASSPLAIKETQYF	TGTGCCAGCAGCCCACTAGCGATCAAAGAGACCCAGTACTTC	14	TRBV6-2/TRBV6-3	TRBJ2-5	.	TRBD2
CASSQSGRYNEQYF	TGTGCCAGCAGTCAGAGCGGGCGGTACAATGAGCAGTACTTC	14	TRBV3-1	TRBJ2-7	.	.
CSARDGTGIHYGYTF	TGCAGTGCTAGAGATGGGACGGGGATTCACTATGGCTACACCTTC	15	TRBV20-1	TRBJ1-2	few	.
CASSEQGNNQPQHF	TGTGCCAGCTCAGAACAGGGTAACAATCAGCCCCAGCATTTT	14	TRBV18	TRBJ1-5	.	.
CASSQKRDDHGYTF	TGTGCCAGCAGCCAAAAGCGGGACGACCATGGCTACACCTTC	14	TRBV14	TRBJ1-2	many	.
CSVEPPYNEQFF	TGCAGCGTAGAACCGCCCTACAATGAGCAGTTCTTC	12	TRBV29-1	TRBJ2-1	many	.
CASSLGTGKINEKLFF	TGTGCCAGCAGTCTAGGGACCGGGAAAATTAATGAAAAACTGTTTTTT	16	TRBV12-3/TRBV12-4	TRBJ1-4	many	.
CASSSLSGGYEQYF	TGTGCCAGCAGCTCCCTGAGCGGGGGGTACGAGCAGTACTTC	14	TRBV7-2	TRBJ2-7	few	TRBD2
CAGSSRGTTNEQFF	TGTGCCGGCAGTAGCAGGGGGACCACCAATGAGCAGTTCTTC	14	TRBV6-4	TRBJ2-1	few	TRBD1
CASSVPRNEQFF	TGTGCCAGCAGCGTCCCCCGCAATGAGCAGTTCTTC	12	TRBV9	TRBJ2-1	many	.
CASSPTGGKGYTF	TGTGCCAGCAGCCCGACAGGGGGCAAAGGCTACACCTTC	13	TRBV7-9	TRBJ1-2	few	TRBD1
CASSLRAGGAFF	TGTGCCAGCAGCTTAAGGGCAGGGGGAGCTTTCTTT	12	TRBV7-8	TRBJ1-1	.	TRBD1
CASSPAGTGPLGTEAFF	TGTGCCAGCTCACCAGCCGGGACAGGGCCCCTAGGCACTGAAGCTTTCTTT	17	TRBV18	TRBJ1-1	.	TRBD1
CASSPSGGYDEQFF	TGTGCCAGCAGCCCTAGCGGGGGGTACGATGAGCAGTTCTTC	14	TRBV12-3/TRBV12-4	TRBJ2-1	few	TRBD2
CASSLERPNNEKLFF	TGCGCCAGCAGCTTGGAACGGCCCAATAATGAAAAACTGTTTTTT	15	TRBV5-1	TRBJ1-4	.	.
CASSLGSDYEQYF	TGTGCCAGCAGTTTGGGATCCGACTACGAGCAGTACTTC	13	TRBV27	TRBJ2-7	many	.
CASSPTSTSGGQETQYF	TGTGCCAGCAGCCCCACCAGCACTAGCGGGGGTCAAGAGACCCAGTACTTC	17	TRBV7-6	TRBJ2-5	many	TRBD2
CASVAQGKTQYF	TGTGCCAGCGTTGCCCAGGGAAAGACCCAGTACTTC	12	TRBV6-1	TRBJ2-5	.	.
CASSLRGNNEQFF	TGTGCCAGCAGCTTACGGGGTAACAATGAGCAGTTCTTC	13	TRBV27	TRBJ2-1	many	.
CSVELYNEQFF	TGCAGCGTTGAATTGTACAATGAGCAGTTCTTC	11	TRBV29-1	TRBJ2-1	.	.
CASSRQNNEKLFF	TGTGCCAGCTCAAGACAGAACAATGAAAAACTGTTTTTT	13	TRBV18	TRBJ1-4	.	.
CATSPNRGQTYNEQFF	TGTGCCACCAGTCCTAACAGGGGCCAAACCTACAATGAGCAGTTCTTC	16	TRBV24-1	TRBJ2-1	.	TRBD1
CASSATGTGHYEQYF	TGTGCCAGCAGTGCCACCGGGACAGGCCATTACGAGCAGTACTTC	15	TRBV28	TRBJ2-7	many	TRBD1
CAIKPQGPSKGEQFF	TGTGCCATCAAACCACAGGGTCCCAGTAAGGGTGAGCAGTTCTTC	15	TRBV10-3	TRBJ2-1	many	.
CASSLTGAGSYEQYF	TGTGCCAGCAGCTTAACGGGGGCAGGGAGCTACGAGCAGTACTTC	15	TRBV7-3	TRBJ2-7	many	.
CASSLGEGQGTEAFF	TGTGCCAGCAGCTTAGGGGAGGGGCAGGGCACTGAAGCTTTCTTT	15	TRBV7-8	TRBJ1-1	.	.
CASSSLRRVSNQPQHF	TGTGCCAGCAGTTCCCTCCGCAGGGTGAGCAATCAGCCCCAGCATTTT	16	TRBV28	TRBJ1-5	few	.
CASSLEGNSGANVLTF	TGTGCCAGCAGCTTAGAGGGGAACTCTGGGGCCAACGTCCTGACTTTC	16	TRBV7-3	TRBJ2-6	few	.
CASLDGATNEKLFF	TGTGCCAGCCTGGACGGGGCAACTAATGAAAAACTGTTTTTT	14	TRBV28	TRBJ1-4	few	.
CASTDRQANEKLFF	TGTGCCAGCACTGACCGACAGGCTAATGAAAAACTGTTTTTT	14	TRBV25-1	TRBJ1-4	few	.
CAGSAGGIGTDTQYF	TGTGCCGGTAGTGCCGGGGGTATTGGTACAGATACGCAGTATTTT	15	TRBV19	TRBJ2-3	.	.
CSVRAGGYYEQYF	TGCAGCGTTCGGGCGGGGGGATACTACGAGCAGTACTTC	13	TRBV29-1	TRBJ2-7	many	TRBD2
CASSSTGYWETQYF	TGTGCCAGCAGTTCTACAGGGTACTGGGAGACCCAGTACTTC	14	TRBV7-2	TRBJ2-5	many	.
CASSLPEDNQPQHF	TGTGCCAGCAGCTTACCGGAGGACAATCAGCCCCAGCATTTT	14	TRBV21-1	TRBJ1-5	.	.
CASSASTGSGVGEQYF	TGCGCCAGCAGCGCGTCAACAGGGAGTGGGGTTGGCGAGCAGTACTTC	16	TRBV5-1	TRBJ2-7	.	.
CASSFDLRGREAFF	TGTGCCAGCAGCTTCGACTTAAGGGGAAGGGAAGCTTTCTTT	14	TRBV7-9	TRBJ1-1	.	.
CSAGRLGASNQPQHF	TGCAGTGCTGGTCGTCTAGGGGCAAGCAATCAGCCCCAGCATTTT	15	TRBV20-1	TRBJ1-5	many	.
CATSRDGIVAFF	TGTGCCACCAGCAGAGATGGGATAGTAGCTTTCTTT	12	TRBV15	TRBJ1-1	.	.
CASSLVQGARNEQFF	TGCGCCAGCAGCTTGGTACAGGGGGCGCGTAATGAGCAGTTCTTC	15	TRBV5-1	TRBJ2-1	many	TRBD1
CASSARRGLTASYEQYF	TGTGCCAGCAGCGCAAGAAGGGGGCTGACCGCCTCCTACGAGCAGTACTTC	17	TRBV14	TRBJ2-7	many	TRBD1
CASSSAGEYNKQFF	TGTGCCAGCAGCTCGGCTGGAGAGTACAATAAGCAGTTCTTC	14	TRBV7-3	TRBJ2-1	once	.